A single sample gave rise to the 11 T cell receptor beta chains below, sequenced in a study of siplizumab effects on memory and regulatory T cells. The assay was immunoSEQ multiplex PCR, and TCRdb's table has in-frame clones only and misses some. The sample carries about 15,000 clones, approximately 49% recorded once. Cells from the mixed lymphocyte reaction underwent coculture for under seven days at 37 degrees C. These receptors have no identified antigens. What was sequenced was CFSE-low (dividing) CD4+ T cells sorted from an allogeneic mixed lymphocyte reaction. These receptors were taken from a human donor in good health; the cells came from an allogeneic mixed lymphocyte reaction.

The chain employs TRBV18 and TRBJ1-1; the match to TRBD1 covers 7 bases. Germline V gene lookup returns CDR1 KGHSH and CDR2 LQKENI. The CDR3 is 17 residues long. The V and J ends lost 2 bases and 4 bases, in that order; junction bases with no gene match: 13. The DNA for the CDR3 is TGTGCCAGCTCACCAAATTGGGACAGCAAGGGGGGCACTGAAGCTTTCTTT. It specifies CASSPNWDSKGGTEAFF.

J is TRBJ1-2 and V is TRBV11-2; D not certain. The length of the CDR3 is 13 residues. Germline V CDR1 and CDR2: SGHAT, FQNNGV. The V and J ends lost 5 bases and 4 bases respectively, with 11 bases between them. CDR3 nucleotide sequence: TGTGCCAGCAGCGTGGAAAGGGTCTATGGCTACACCTTC. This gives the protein CASSVERVYGYTF.

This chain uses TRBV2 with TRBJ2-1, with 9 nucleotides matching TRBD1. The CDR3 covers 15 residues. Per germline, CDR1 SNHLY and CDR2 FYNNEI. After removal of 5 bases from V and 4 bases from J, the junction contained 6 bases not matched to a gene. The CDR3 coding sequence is TGTGCCAGCAGTTCCCGACAGGGGGGGTACAATGAGCAGTTCTTC. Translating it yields CASSSRQGGYNEQFF.

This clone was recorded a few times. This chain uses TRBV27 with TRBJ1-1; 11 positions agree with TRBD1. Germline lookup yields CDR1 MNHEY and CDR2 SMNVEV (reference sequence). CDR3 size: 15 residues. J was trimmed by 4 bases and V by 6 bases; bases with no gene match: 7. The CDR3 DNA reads TGTGCCAGCAGCAAGTATGGACAGGGGGCCACTGAAGCTTTCTTT. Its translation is CASSKYGQGATEAFF.

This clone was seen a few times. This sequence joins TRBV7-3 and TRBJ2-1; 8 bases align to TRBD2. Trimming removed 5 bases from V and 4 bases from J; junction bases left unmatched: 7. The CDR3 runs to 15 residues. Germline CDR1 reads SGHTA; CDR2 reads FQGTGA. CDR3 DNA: TGTGCCAGCAGCGTTCATCCGGGGGGGTACAATGAGCAGTTCTTC. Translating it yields CASSVHPGGYNEQFF.

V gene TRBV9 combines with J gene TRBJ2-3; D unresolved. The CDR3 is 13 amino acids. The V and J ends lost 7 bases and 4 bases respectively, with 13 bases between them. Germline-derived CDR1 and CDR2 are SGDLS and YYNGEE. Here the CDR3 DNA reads TGTGCCAGCGCCCATGGGTCCCCAGATACGCAGTATTTT. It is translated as CASAHGSPDTQYF. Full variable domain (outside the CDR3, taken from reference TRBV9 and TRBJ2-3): DSGVTQTPKHLITATGQRVTLRCSPRSGDLSVYWYQQSLDQGLQFLIQYYNGEERAKGNILERFSAQQFPDLHSELNLSSLELGDSALYFCASAHGSPDTQYFGPGTRLTVL.

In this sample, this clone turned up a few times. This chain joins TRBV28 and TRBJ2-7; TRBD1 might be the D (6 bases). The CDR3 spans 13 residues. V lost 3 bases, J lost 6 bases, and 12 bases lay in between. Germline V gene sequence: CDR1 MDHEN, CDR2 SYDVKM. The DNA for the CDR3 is TGTGCCAGCAGTTTTGGACAGAGCATCGAGCAGTACTTC. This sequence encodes CASSFGQSIEQYF.

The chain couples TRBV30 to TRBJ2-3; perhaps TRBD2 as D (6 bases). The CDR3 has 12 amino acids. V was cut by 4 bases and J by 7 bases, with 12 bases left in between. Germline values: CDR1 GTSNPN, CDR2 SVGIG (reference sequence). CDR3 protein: CAWKNSGYTQYF. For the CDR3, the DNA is TGTGCCTGGAAAAATAGCGGATATACGCAGTATTTT. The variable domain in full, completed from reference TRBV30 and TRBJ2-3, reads SQTIHQWPATLVQPVGSPLSLECTVEGTSNPNLYWYRQAAGRGLQLLFYSVGIGQISSEVPQNLSASRPQDRQFILSSKKLLLSDSGFYLCAWKNSGYTQYFGPGTRLTVL.

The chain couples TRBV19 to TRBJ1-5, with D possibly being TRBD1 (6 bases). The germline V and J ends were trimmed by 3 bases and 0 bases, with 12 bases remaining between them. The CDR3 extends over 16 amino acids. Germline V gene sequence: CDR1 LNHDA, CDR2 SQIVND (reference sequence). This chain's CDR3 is CASSIDRRYSNQPQHF. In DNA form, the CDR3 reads TGTGCCAGTAGTATCGACAGGCGGTATAGCAATCAGCCCCAGCATTTT.

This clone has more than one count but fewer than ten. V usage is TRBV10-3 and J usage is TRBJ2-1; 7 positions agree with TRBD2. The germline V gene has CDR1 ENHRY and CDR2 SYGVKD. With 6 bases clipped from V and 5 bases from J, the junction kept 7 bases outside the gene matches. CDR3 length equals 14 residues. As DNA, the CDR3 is TGTGCCATCAGGCGGGCGGGAGCAAACAATGAGCAGTTCTTC. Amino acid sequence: CAIRRAGANNEQFF.

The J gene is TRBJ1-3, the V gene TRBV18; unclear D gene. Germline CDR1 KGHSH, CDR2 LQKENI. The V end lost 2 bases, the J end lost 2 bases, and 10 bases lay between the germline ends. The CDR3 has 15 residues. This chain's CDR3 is CASSPNPGTGNTIYF. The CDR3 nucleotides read TGTGCCAGCTCACCAAATCCGGGAACTGGAAACACCATATATTTT.